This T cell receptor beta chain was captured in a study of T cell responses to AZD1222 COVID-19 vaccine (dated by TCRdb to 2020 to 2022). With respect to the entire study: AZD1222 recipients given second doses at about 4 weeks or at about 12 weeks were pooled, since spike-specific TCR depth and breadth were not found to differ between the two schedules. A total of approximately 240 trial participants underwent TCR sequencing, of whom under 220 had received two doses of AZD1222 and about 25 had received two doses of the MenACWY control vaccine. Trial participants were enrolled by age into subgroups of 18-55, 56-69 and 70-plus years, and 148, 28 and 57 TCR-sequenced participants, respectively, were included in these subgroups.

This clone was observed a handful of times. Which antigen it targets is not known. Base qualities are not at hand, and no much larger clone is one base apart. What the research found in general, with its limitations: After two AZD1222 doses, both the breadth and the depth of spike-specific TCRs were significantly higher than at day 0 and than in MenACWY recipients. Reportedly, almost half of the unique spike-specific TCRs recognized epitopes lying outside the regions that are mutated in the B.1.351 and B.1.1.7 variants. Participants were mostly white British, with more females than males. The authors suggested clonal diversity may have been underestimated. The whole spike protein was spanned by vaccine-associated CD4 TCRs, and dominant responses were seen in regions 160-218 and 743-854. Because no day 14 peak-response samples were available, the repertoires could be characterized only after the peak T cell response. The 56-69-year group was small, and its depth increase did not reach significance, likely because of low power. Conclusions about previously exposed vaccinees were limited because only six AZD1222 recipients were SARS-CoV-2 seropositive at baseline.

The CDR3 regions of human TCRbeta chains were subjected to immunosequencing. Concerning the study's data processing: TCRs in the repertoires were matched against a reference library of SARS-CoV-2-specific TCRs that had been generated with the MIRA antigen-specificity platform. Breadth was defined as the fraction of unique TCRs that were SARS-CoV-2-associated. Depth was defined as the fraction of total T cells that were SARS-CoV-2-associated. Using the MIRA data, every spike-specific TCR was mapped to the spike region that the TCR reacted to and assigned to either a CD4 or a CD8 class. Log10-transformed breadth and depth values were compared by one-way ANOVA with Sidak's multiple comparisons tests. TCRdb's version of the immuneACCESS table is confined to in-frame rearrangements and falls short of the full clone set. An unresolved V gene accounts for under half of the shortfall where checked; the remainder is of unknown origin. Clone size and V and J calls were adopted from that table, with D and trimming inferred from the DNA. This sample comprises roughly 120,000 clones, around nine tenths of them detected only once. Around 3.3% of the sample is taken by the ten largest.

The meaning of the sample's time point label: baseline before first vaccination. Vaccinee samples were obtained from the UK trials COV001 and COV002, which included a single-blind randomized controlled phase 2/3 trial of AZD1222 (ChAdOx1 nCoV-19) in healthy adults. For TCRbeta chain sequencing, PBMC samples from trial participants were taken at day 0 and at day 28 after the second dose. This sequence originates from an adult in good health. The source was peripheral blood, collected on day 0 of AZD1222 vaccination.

The CDR3 corresponds to CASSPREANTEAFF. The nucleotides read TGTGCCAGCAGCCCCCGCGAGGCGAACACTGAAGCTTTCTTT. In this chain, TRBV7-9 is recombined with TRBJ1-1; no D gene can be assigned with confidence. From its cysteine to its phenylalanine, the CDR3 spans 14 amino acids. The CDR3 DNA has 42 bases and is translated from base 1. Taken from the germline V gene (reference sequence), the CDR1 and CDR2 loops are SEHNR and FQNEAQ. V and J lose 5 bases and 1 base, and a span of 11 bases separates them.